A selection of T cell receptor beta chains follows, all from one sample in a study of CD8+CD57+ T cells in acquired aplastic anemia. TCRdb recomputed calls from the reads with MiXCR, one row per CDR3 protein. The data hold approximately 200,000 distinct CDR3 sequences, with under 70% observed a single time. Sequencing was carried out using sorted CD4+, CD8+, or CD8+CD57+ T cells (not recorded which) from PBMCs. Receptors originate from a human donor with severe aplastic anemia or a healthy control (not recorded which). Both conserved end residues are part of each CDR3. The D gene is left open where the match is weak. Only some rows state a clone size, as once, few, many or a class for expanded clones.

many	16	TRBJ2-5	TRBD2	TRBV7-9	TGTGCCAGCAGCCCGGGGTTGACTAGCGTACAAGAGACCCAGTACTTC	CASSPGLTSVQETQYF
-	17	TRBJ2-5	-	TRBV14	TGTGCCAGCAGACGAACCCGGGACATTGGAACCCAAGAGACCCAGTACTTC	CASRRTRDIGTQETQYF
-	14	TRBJ1-1	-	TRBV7-2	TGTGCCAGCAGCTTCGGACACCCGAACACTGAAGCTTTCTTT	CASSFGHPNTEAFF
-	15	TRBJ2-1	-	TRBV18	TGTGCCAGCTCACCACCTCGGCCATCCAGGAATGAGCAGTTCTTC	CASSPPRPSRNEQFF
-	12	TRBJ2-1	-	TRBV20-1	TGCAGTGCTGGGCACCTGACCGATGAGCAGTTCTTC	CSAGHLTDEQFF
-	16	TRBJ2-3	TRBD1	TRBV6-4	TGTGCCAGCAGTAACCCGTGGACAGGGGATTCAGATACGCAGTATTTT	CASSNPWTGDSDTQYF
few	12	TRBJ2-5	-	TRBV7-9	TGTGCCAGCAGCCGGGGTTGGGAGACCCAGTACTTC	CASSRGWETQYF
-	13	TRBJ1-2	-	TRBV20-1	TGCAGTGCTATCGAAACAGGAGACTATGGCTACACCTTC	CSAIETGDYGYTF
-	15	TRBJ1-6	-	TRBV19	TGTGCCAGTAGTCCCCCGGACAGTTCGTATTCACCCCTCCACTTT	CASSPPDSSYSPLHF
many	16	TRBJ1-1	-	TRBV11-3	TGTGCCAGCAGCTTTAGACAGGTAAAAATGAACACTGAAGCTTTCTTT	CASSFRQVKMNTEAFF
few	13	TRBJ1-2	-	TRBV12-3/TRBV12-4	TGTGCCAGCAGTTGGGGGACACTTTATGGCTACACCTTC	CASSWGTLYGYTF
-	12	TRBJ2-5	-	TRBV20-1	TGCAGTGCTAGAAGGGCGGTAGAGACCCAGTACTTC	CSARRAVETQYF
-	15	TRBJ2-3	TRBD2	TRBV7-2	TGTGCCAGCAGCTTTACTAGCGGGGGCACAGATACGCAGTATTTT	CASSFTSGGTDTQYF
few	11	TRBJ1-1	-	TRBV7-9	TGTGCCAGCAGCCTGAGCACTGAAGCTTTCTTT	CASSLSTEAFF
-	13	TRBJ2-3	TRBD1	TRBV7-2	TGTGCCAGCAGTACCGGGACAGGGGTAACGCAGTATTTT	CASSTGTGVTQYF
-	14	TRBJ1-5	-	TRBV2	TGTGCCAGCAGTTTAGACAGTAGCAATCAGCCCCAGCATTTT	CASSLDSSNQPQHF
-	16	TRBJ1-3	-	TRBV7-9	TGCGCCAGCAGCCAAGAAGTCTATTACTCTGGAAACACCATATATTTT	CASSQEVYYSGNTIYF
-	15	TRBJ2-7	-	TRBV19	TGTGCCAGTATGCGACAGTTCGGAGGGACCTACGAGCAGTACTTC	CASMRQFGGTYEQYF
-	14	TRBJ1-1	TRBD1	TRBV19	TGTGCCAGTAGTAAGACAGGGGTGACAACTGAAGCTCTCTTT	CASSKTGVTTEALF
-	13	TRBJ1-2	-	TRBV20-1	TGCAGTGCGCGGCGACAAGATTCTTATGGCTACACCTTC	CSARRQDSYGYTF
-	14	TRBJ2-7	TRBD1	TRBV9	TGTGCCAGCAGCGCCCCGGGACAGGGCTACGAGCAGTACTTC	CASSAPGQGYEQYF
-	15	TRBJ2-1	TRBD2	TRBV4-2	TGTGCCAGCAGCCCCGATAGCGGGAGGCACAATGAGCAGTTCTTC	CASSPDSGRHNEQFF
many	16	TRBJ2-3	-	TRBV4-1	TGCGCCAGCAGCCACACTCCGGGTAAGGGCACAGATACGCAGTATTTT	CASSHTPGKGTDTQYF
-	14	TRBJ2-5	-	TRBV11-1	TGTGCCAGCAGCTCCGTCGGGGGCCGGGAGACCCAGTACTTC	CASSSVGGRETQYF
-	12	TRBJ2-7	TRBD1	TRBV29-1	TGCAGCGTTTGGGGCACAGGGGCCGAGCAGTACTTC	CSVWGTGAEQYF
once	11	TRBJ2-7	-	TRBV6-2/TRBV6-3	TGTGCCAGCAGTTACAGGGTAGCGAAGTACTTC	CASSYRVAKYF
-	14	TRBJ1-4	TRBD1	TRBV29-1	TGCAGCGCCCGAGGGACAGCGGAGAATGAAAAACTGTTTTTT	CSARGTAENEKLFF
-	16	TRBJ2-5	-	TRBV11-3	TGTGCCAGCAGCTTAGGGCGACAGGTGTACCAAGAGACCCAGTACTTC	CASSLGRQVYQETQYF
-	14	TRBJ2-1	TRBD1	TRBV20-1	TGCAGTGCTAGACAGGACAGGGCCCGGGTTGAGCAGTTCTTC	CSARQDRARVEQFF
many	16	TRBJ1-1	-	TRBV19	TGTGCCAGTAGTATAAGTATGGGGGGAGTGAACACTGAAGCTTTCTTT	CASSISMGGVNTEAFF
few	12	TRBJ1-1	-	TRBV7-9	TGTGCCAGCATCGGACAGTTCGGTGAAGCTTTCTTT	CASIGQFGEAFF
-	14	TRBJ2-7	-	TRBV7-3	TGTGCCAGCAGCCAAGATAAGCCTGGCGTAGAGCAGTACTTT	CASSQDKPGVEQYF
-	14	TRBJ2-7	TRBD2	TRBV15	TGTGCCACCAGCCCTGGGGGGGTAAGGCTCGAGCAGTACTTC	CATSPGGVRLEQYF
few	16	TRBJ2-7	TRBD2	TRBV10-2	TGCGCCAGCAGTGCGTTCGGCGGGAGTGGACGACGGGAGCAGTACTTC	CASSAFGGSGRREQYF
-	13	TRBJ2-7	-	TRBV20-1	TGCAGTGCTAGAGATCCCACAACCGGGGAGCAGTACTTC	CSARDPTTGEQYF
-	15	TRBJ1-4	-	TRBV25-1	TGTGCCAGCAGTGACTCTCGGGGGGAGGGGAAAAAACTGTTTTTT	CASSDSRGEGKKLFF
-	13	TRBJ2-2	-	TRBV14	TGTGCCAGCAGCCAAGCGAGGGCCGGGGAGCCGTTTTTT	CASSQARAGEPFF
-	14	TRBJ2-5	TRBD1	TRBV20-1	TGCAGTGCTAGCCCCGGACAGGGGCTAGAGACCCAGTACTTC	CSASPGQGLETQYF
-	15	TRBJ2-7	TRBD2	TRBV5-5	TGTGCCAGCAGCCCGGCGTCCAGCGGGAGATACGAGCAGTACTTC	CASSPASSGRYEQYF
few	14	TRBJ2-3	-	TRBV10-1	TGCGCCAGCAGACTCGGGACGGTCACAGATACGCAGTATTTT	CASRLGTVTDTQYF
-	15	TRBJ2-1	TRBD2	TRBV25-1	TGTGCCAGCAGCCATAGCGGGAGGATCAACAATGAGCAGTTCTTC	CASSHSGRINNEQFF
-	15	TRBJ2-3	-	TRBV14	TGTGCCAGCAGCCCCACGGTCGGGGGAACAGATACGCAGTATTTT	CASSPTVGGTDTQYF
many	12	TRBJ2-2	-	TRBV24-1	TGTGCCACCAGTGAAATAACTGGGGAGCTGTTTTTT	CATSEITGELFF
-	17	TRBJ2-5	TRBD1	TRBV5-6	TGTGCCAGCAGCTTAGTGGGACCCGAGGGACAGCGGGAGACCCAGTACTTC	CASSLVGPEGQRETQYF
-	16	TRBJ1-2	TRBD1	TRBV9	TGTGCCAGCAGCGAGACGACAGGGGGTGCGATCGGTGGCTACACCTTC	CASSETTGGAIGGYTF
few	15	TRBJ1-4	-	TRBV14	TGTGCCAGCAGCCAAGATGGGCGGGGCAATGAAAAACTGTTTTTT	CASSQDGRGNEKLFF
-	15	TRBJ2-7	TRBD2	TRBV11-3	TGTGCCAGCACCATGACCAGCGGGGCTGCCTACGAGCAGTACTTC	CASTMTSGAAYEQYF
few	16	TRBJ1-1	-	TRBV19	TGTGCCAGTAATCCCGGGACACCTCTCATGAACACTGAAGCTTTCTTT	CASNPGTPLMNTEAFF
many	14	TRBJ2-7	-	TRBV5-1	TGCGCCAGCAGCTTGGCGGCCTCTAACTACGAGCAGTACTTC	CASSLAASNYEQYF
many	16	TRBJ2-7	TRBD1	TRBV19	TGTGCCAGTACCGGATCCCCTTCGACAGGGCTGGACGAGCAGTACTTC	CASTGSPSTGLDEQYF
many	13	TRBJ1-5	TRBD1	TRBV19	TGTGCCAGTAGGACAGGGGCGAGACAGCCCCAGCATTTT	CASRTGARQPQHF
-	12	TRBJ1-2	-	TRBV10-2	TGCGCCAGCGGGGGGGGGTCATATGGCTACACCTTC	CASGGGSYGYTF
-	13	TRBJ2-5	-	TRBV5-1	TGCGCCAGCAGCTTATTTAGGGAAGAGACCCAGTACTTC	CASSLFREETQYF
-	13	TRBJ2-3	-	TRBV19	TGTGCCAGTAGCGGGGGCCACACAGATACGCAGTATTTT	CASSGGHTDTQYF